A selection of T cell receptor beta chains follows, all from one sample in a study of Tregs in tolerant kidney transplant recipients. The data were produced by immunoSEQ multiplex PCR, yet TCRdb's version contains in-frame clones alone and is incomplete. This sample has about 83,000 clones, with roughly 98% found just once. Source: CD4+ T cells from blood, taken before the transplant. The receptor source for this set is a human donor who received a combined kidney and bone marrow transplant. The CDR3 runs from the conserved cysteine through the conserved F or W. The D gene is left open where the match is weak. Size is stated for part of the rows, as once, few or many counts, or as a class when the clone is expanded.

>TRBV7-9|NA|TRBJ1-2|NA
CASTTTGFDYGYTF
TGTGCCAGCACCACGACAGGATTCGACTATGGCTACACCTTC
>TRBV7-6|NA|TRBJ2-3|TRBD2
CASSSTGTRPTDTQYF
TGTGCCAGCAGCTCAACCGGGACTAGGCCCACAGATACGCAGTATTTT
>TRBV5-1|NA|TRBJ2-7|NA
CASSSQGYEQYF
TGCGCCAGCAGTTCACAGGGATACGAGCAGTACTTC
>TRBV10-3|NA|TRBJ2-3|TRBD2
CAISESPSGSTDTQYF
TGTGCCATCAGTGAGTCGCCTAGCGGTAGCACAGATACGCAGTATTTT
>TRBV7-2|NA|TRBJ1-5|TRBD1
CASSPDRGQPQHF
TGTGCCAGCAGCCCAGACAGGGGTCAGCCCCAGCATTTT
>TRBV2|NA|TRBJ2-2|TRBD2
CASKPTSGSSGELFF
TGTGCCAGCAAACCGACTAGCGGGAGCTCCGGGGAGCTGTTTTTT
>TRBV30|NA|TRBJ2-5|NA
CAWSKRFMSETQYF
TGTGCCTGGAGTAAGCGATTCATGTCGGAGACCCAGTACTTC
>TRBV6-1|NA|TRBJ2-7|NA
CADLDSNNSYEQYF
TGTGCTGACCTGGACAGCAATAACTCCTACGAGCAGTACTTC
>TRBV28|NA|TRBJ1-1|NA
CASSPLMGAGMNTEAFF
TGTGCCAGCAGTCCCCTGATGGGAGCTGGAATGAACACTGAAGCTTTCTTT
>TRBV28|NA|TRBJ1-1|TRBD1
CASGAWTGPNVNSNGEAFF
TGTGCCAGCGGCGCCTGGACAGGGCCGAACGTTAATTCGAATGGGGAAGCTTTCTTT
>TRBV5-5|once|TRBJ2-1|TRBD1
CASRLHLTGQGANEQFF
TGTGCCAGCAGGTTGCACCTTACGGGACAGGGGGCGAATGAGCAGTTCTTC
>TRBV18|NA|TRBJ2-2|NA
CASSPPGTGELFF
TGTGCCAGCTCACCACCCGGGACCGGGGAGCTGTTTTTT
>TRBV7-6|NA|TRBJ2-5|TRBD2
CASSRGGWEAQYF
TGTGCCAGCAGCCGGGGGGGATGGGAGGCTCAGTACTTC
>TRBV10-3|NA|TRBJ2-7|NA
CAISHGTRSSYEQYF
TGTGCCATCAGCCACGGGACAAGGAGCTCCTACGAGCAGTACTTC
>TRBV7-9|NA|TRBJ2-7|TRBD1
CASSSIQGALLGQYF
TGTGCCAGCAGCTCGATCCAGGGGGCGCTTTTAGGGCAGTACTTC
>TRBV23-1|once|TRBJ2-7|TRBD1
CASRGGDRDYEQYF
TGCGCCAGCAGGGGGGGGGACAGGGACTACGAGCAGTACTTC
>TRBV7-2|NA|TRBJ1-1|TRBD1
CASSLALVWGTGAPRAFF
TGTGCCAGCAGCTTAGCGCTGGTGTGGGGGACAGGGGCGCCCAGGGCTTTCTTT
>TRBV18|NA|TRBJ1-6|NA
CASSPRTADNSPLHF
TGTGCCAGCTCCCCGCGGACTGCGGATAATTCACCCCTCCACTTT
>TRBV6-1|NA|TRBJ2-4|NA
CASSKRGAKNIQYF
TGTGCCAGCAGTAAAAGGGGAGCCAAAAACATTCAGTACTTC
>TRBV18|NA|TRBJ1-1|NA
CASSPRGTRMNTEAFF
TGTGCCAGCTCACCACGAGGGACAAGGATGAACACTGAAGCTTTCTTT
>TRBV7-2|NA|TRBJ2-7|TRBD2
CASSDGLAGVYEQYF
TGTGCCAGCAGTGATGGACTAGCGGGAGTTTACGAGCAGTACTTC
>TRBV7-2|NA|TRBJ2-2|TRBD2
CASSSIAGGIGELFF
TGTGCCAGCAGCTCAATAGCGGGAGGGATCGGGGAGCTGTTTTTT
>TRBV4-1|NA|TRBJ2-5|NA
CASSQVIRETQYF
TGCGCCAGCAGCCAAGTTATACGGGAGACCCAGTACTTC
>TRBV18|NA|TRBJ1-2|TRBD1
CASSLGQGPYGYTF
TGTGCCAGCTCACTAGGACAGGGGCCCTATGGCTACACCTTC
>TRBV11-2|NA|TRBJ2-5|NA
CASSFRGGDWETQYF
TGTGCCAGCAGCTTCCGAGGGGGGGATTGGGAGACCCAGTACTTC
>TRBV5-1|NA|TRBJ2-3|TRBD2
CASSRGLAGVTDTQYF
TGCGCCAGCAGCCGGGGACTAGCGGGAGTAACAGATACGCAGTATTTT
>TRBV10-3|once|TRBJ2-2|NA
CAISEGGPGELFF
TGTGCCATCAGTGAGGGTGGCCCCGGGGAGCTGTTTTTT
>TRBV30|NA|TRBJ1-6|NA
CAWTSTFRRANSPLHF
TGTGCCTGGACTTCCACGTTCCGGCGGGCAAATTCACCCCTCCACTTT
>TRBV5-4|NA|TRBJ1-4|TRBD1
CASSAKGAEEKLFF
TGTGCCAGCAGCGCCAAGGGGGCGGAGGAAAAACTGTTTTTT
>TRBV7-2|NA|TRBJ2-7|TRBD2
CASSLNSGATYEQYF
TGTGCCAGCAGCTTAAACAGCGGGGCGACCTACGAGCAGTACTTC
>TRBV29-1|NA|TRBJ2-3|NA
CSVEGQSTDTQYF
TGCAGCGTTGAAGGCCAGAGCACAGATACGCAGTATTTT
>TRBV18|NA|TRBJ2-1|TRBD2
CASSPEGGGPYNEQFF
TGTGCCAGCTCACCCGAAGGCGGGGGACCCTACAATGAGCAGTTCTTC